This record covers a single T cell receptor beta chain. This specimen belongs to a study of blood T cell repertoires in COVID-19. The protocol was immunoSEQ multiplex PCR, while the TCRdb copy is restricted to in-frame clones and leaves out a portion. Of approximately 170,000 clones listed, around 72% are singletons. After removal of 5 bases from V and 5 bases from J, the junction contained 9 bases not matched to a gene. This CDR3 contains 15 residues. The germline gives CDR1 SGHRS, CDR2 YFSETQ. Specimen: peripheral blood. The chain combines TRBV5-1 with TRBJ2-1, with 8 nucleotides matching TRBD2. This sequence was found in a woman aged 80 or older with acute or convalescent COVID-19. CDR3: CASSKRLAGDNEQFF. The CDR3 coding sequence is TGCGCCAGCAGTAAGAGGCTAGCGGGCGACAATGAGCAGTTCTTC. The variable domain in full, completed from reference TRBV5-1 and TRBJ2-1, reads KAGVTQTPRYLIKTRGQQVTLSCSPISGHRSVSWYQQTPGQGLQFLFEYFSETQRNKGNFPGRFSGRQFSNSRSEMNVSTLELGDSALYLCASSKRLAGDNEQFFGPGTRLTVL.